This is a list of T cell receptor beta chains from one sample in a study of shared clonotypes between healthy human individuals. The table came from immunoSEQ multiplex PCR; TCRdb's copy has only in-frame clones and leaves some out. The sample shows 400,000 to 600,000 clones, roughly three quarters of them seen only once. Specimen: PBMCs. These receptors came from a woman aged 35 to 49 in good health. Some clones in this sample may be carry-over from other donors' samples. CDR3s include the opening cysteine and the closing phenylalanine or tryptophan. A D gene is named only where the DNA matches it firmly. Clone size is stated in some rows and not others, as once, few, many or a class when expanded.

V gene	clone size	J gene	D gene	CDR3 DNA	CDR3 protein
TRBV2	.	TRBJ2-3	.	TGTGCCAGAGGGGCCGGGGGGACCGCACAGGGTACGCAGTATTTT	CARGAGGTAQGTQYF
TRBV10-3	once	TRBJ2-5	.	TGTGCCATCATGGCTCGCGGTGAGGGCGGGGAGACCCAGTACTTC	CAIMARGEGGETQYF
TRBV29-1	.	TRBJ2-5	TRBD2	TGCAGCGTTGAGGGGGGACTAGCGGAACAAGAGACCCAGTACTTC	CSVEGGLAEQETQYF
TRBV6-4	.	TRBJ2-1	.	TGTGCCAGCAGTGTTTCAAGTGTCAATGAGCAGTTCTTC	CASSVSSVNEQFF
TRBV5-1	.	TRBJ2-7	TRBD2	TGCGCCAGCAGCTTGGGTCTAGCGGGACTGGGGGAGCAGTACTTC	CASSLGLAGLGEQYF
TRBV7-2	.	TRBJ1-2	.	TGTGCCAGCAGCTACACAGGGACCTATGGCTACACCTTC	CASSYTGTYGYTF
TRBV7-2	.	TRBJ2-2	TRBD2	TGTGCCAGCAGCCGGGACTACAAGAACACCGGGGAGCTGTTTTTT	CASSRDYKNTGELFF
TRBV5-1	once	TRBJ2-7	TRBD2	TGCGCCAGCAGCTCGCCCGGGACTAGCGTCGAGCAGTACTTC	CASSSPGTSVEQYF
TRBV7-9	.	TRBJ2-7	TRBD2	TGTGCCAGCACCCAAGGAACTAGCGGAGGCTACGAGCAGTACTTC	CASTQGTSGGYEQYF
TRBV4-1	many	TRBJ2-5	.	TGCGCCAGCAGCCAAGTTGAGGGCTTGGAGACCCAGTACTTC	CASSQVEGLETQYF
TRBV28	.	TRBJ2-2	TRBD1	TGTGCCAGCATCAGGACAGGGTACACCGGGGAGCTGTTTTTT	CASIRTGYTGELFF
TRBV19	.	TRBJ1-5	.	TGTGCCAGTAGAGGCCTTAACCAGCCCCAGCATTTT	CASRGLNQPQHF
TRBV7-3	.	TRBJ2-7	TRBD2	TGTGCCAGCAGCCTCAGCGGGAGCCGCCCTTACGAGCAGTACTTC	CASSLSGSRPYEQYF
TRBV14	.	TRBJ2-1	.	TGTGCCAGCAGCCAAGTTTTAGCTCGGCAGTTCTTC	CASSQVLARQFF
TRBV5-1	.	TRBJ2-1	TRBD1	TGCGCCAGCAAAATTACAGGGGGCCCGCATGAGCAGTTCTTC	CASKITGGPHEQFF
TRBV7-6	once	TRBJ1-4	.	TGTGCCAGCAGCTTAGAGGTCGCTACTGAAAAACTGTTTTTT	CASSLEVATEKLFF
TRBV28	.	TRBJ1-3	.	TGTGCCAGTAACTCGCCAGATAACACCATATATTTT	CASNSPDNTIYF
TRBV19	.	TRBJ2-5	.	TGTGCCAGTAGTATAGATCGGATCAGGGGACAAGAGACCCAGTACTTC	CASSIDRIRGQETQYF
TRBV14	.	TRBJ1-3	.	TGTGCCAGCAGCCAGCGGGGTAGTGGAAACACCATATATTTT	CASSQRGSGNTIYF
TRBV9	.	TRBJ2-1	TRBD2	TGTGCCAGCAGCGCGCCTAGCGGGAGAGCGAATGAGCAGTTCTTC	CASSAPSGRANEQFF
TRBV6-4	once	TRBJ2-3	TRBD2	TGTGCCAGCAGCCTCTCTAGCGGCAGCACAGATACGCAGTATTTT	CASSLSSGSTDTQYF
TRBV4-2	.	TRBJ2-7	TRBD1	TGTGCCAGCAGCCCGGTGACAGGGGTGCTTGGGGGCGAGCAGTACTTC	CASSPVTGVLGGEQYF
TRBV2	.	TRBJ2-3	TRBD1	TGTGCCACAGGACAGGTCACAGATACGCAGTATTTT	CATGQVTDTQYF
TRBV5-4	once	TRBJ2-3	TRBD1	TGTGCCAGCAGCGAACGGACAGGAGGTACGGATACGCAGTATTTT	CASSERTGGTDTQYF
TRBV27	.	TRBJ2-1	.	TGTGCCAGCGGCTACATCAAGGTCAATGAGCAGTTCTTC	CASGYIKVNEQFF
TRBV30	.	TRBJ2-3	.	TGTGCCTGGAGTCCCGGAGGGGATACGCAGTATTTT	CAWSPGGDTQYF
TRBV5-6	.	TRBJ2-7	.	TGTGCCAGCAGCGAATATGGACAGTCCTACGAGCAGTACTTC	CASSEYGQSYEQYF
TRBV4-1	.	TRBJ2-7	TRBD2	TGCGCCAGCAGCCAATTACCTAGCGGGAGTACTCTACCCTACGAGCAGTACTTC	CASSQLPSGSTLPYEQYF
TRBV5-1	once	TRBJ2-5	TRBD1	TGCGCCAGCAGCGAGACAGGGGGCGCGGAGACCCAGTACTTC	CASSETGGAETQYF
TRBV6-1	.	TRBJ1-6	.	TGTGCCAGCAGTGAGTTATCGGGGTCTAATTCACCCCTCCACTTT	CASSELSGSNSPLHF
TRBV28	.	TRBJ2-1	TRBD2	TGTGCCAGCAGGCTCCTGACTAGCGGATACAATGAGCAGTTCTTC	CASRLLTSGYNEQFF
TRBV4-1	.	TRBJ1-4	TRBD1	TGCGCCAGCAGCCAGCCGGGACAGGCTAATGAAAAACTGTTTTTT	CASSQPGQANEKLFF
TRBV2	.	TRBJ1-5	.	TGTGCCAGCAGTGAACAGGGTCACCCTAATCAGCCCCAGCATTTT	CASSEQGHPNQPQHF
TRBV6-6	once	TRBJ2-1	.	TGTGCCAGCAGTTCAGGGCCCGAGGGGAATGAGCAGTTCTTC	CASSSGPEGNEQFF
TRBV19	.	TRBJ1-2	TRBD1	TGTGCCAGTAGTATAGGGACAGGATCTGGCTACACCTTC	CASSIGTGSGYTF
TRBV28	.	TRBJ2-1	.	TGTGCCAGCAGTTGGAGGTTAGAGAAGATCTTC	CASSWRLEKIF
TRBV30	once	TRBJ2-3	.	TGTGCCTGGAGGCAGGGCGTTAGCACAGATACGCAGTATTTT	CAWRQGVSTDTQYF
TRBV9	.	TRBJ2-2	TRBD2	TGTGCCAGCAGCGTAGGTAGCGGGAGGAACACCGGGGAGCTGTTTTTT	CASSVGSGRNTGELFF
TRBV18	once	TRBJ2-5	.	TGTGCCAGCTCACCATTTCTAGATTGGGGTCAAGAGACCCAGTACTTC	CASSPFLDWGQETQYF
TRBV28	.	TRBJ1-5	.	TGTGCCAGCAGTCAGGTGGTGTCCCAGCATTTT	CASSQVVSQHF
TRBV5-5	.	TRBJ1-1	TRBD1	TGTGCCAGCAGCAGGACAGGGAACACTGAAGCTTTCTTT	CASSRTGNTEAFF
TRBV2	.	TRBJ2-3	.	TGTGCCAGTAGCGGATTCACAGATACGCAGTATTTT	CASSGFTDTQYF
TRBV28	.	TRBJ1-5	.	TGTGCCAGCAGTTTATGGACACAAAGGAATCAGCCCCAGCATTTT	CASSLWTQRNQPQHF
TRBV7-9	.	TRBJ2-2	TRBD2	TGTGCCAGCAGCTGGCGACTAGCGGGAGGGCCGGGCACCGGGGAGCTGTTTTTT	CASSWRLAGGPGTGELFF
TRBV19	.	TRBJ2-7	.	TGTGCCAGTAGGGACAGCGTCGTTGACGAGCAGTACTTC	CASRDSVVDEQYF
TRBV5-4	.	TRBJ1-1	TRBD1	TGTGCCAGCAGCAGGGGACAGCCGAACACTGAAGCTTTCTTT	CASSRGQPNTEAFF
TRBV6-5	.	TRBJ2-1	.	TGTGCCAGCAGTTACTTCCTAGACAGAAACAATGAGCAGTTCTTC	CASSYFLDRNNEQFF
TRBV19	.	TRBJ1-1	.	TGTGCCAGCCAACGGAACCCAGGGGCCACTGAAGCTTTCTTT	CASQRNPGATEAFF
TRBV27	many	TRBJ1-5	.	TGTGCCAGCAGCCCACTCGGGGTATTGTCCCAGCCCCAGCATTTT	CASSPLGVLSQPQHF
TRBV5-1	.	TRBJ2-7	.	TGCGCCAGCAGCTTGAGTTGGGCCTACGAGCAGTACTTC	CASSLSWAYEQYF
TRBV5-4	.	TRBJ2-7	.	TGTGCCAGCAGCTTTTCCCGGGACAGCGGGAGCTACGAGCAGTACTTC	CASSFSRDSGSYEQYF
TRBV30	.	TRBJ1-3	TRBD1	TGTGCCTGGAGGGACAGGGGAATCTCTGGAAACACCATATATTTT	CAWRDRGISGNTIYF
TRBV15	.	TRBJ2-2	.	TGTGCCACCAGCCCCGGTGCGTGGGGCGGTGACACCGGGGAGCTGTTTTTT	CATSPGAWGGDTGELFF
TRBV6-1	.	TRBJ1-5	.	TGTGCCACTCGGAAGGGGGACTATAGCAATCAGCCCCAGCATTTT	CATRKGDYSNQPQHF